A selection of T cell receptor beta chains follows, all from one sample in a study of breast tumors, draining lymph nodes, adjacent tissues. Each CDR3 protein is one row after TCRdb ran MiXCR on the multiplex PCR reads. Of 150,000 to 200,000 distinct CDR3 sequences listed, approximately 33% are singletons. The specimen sequenced was axillary lymph node tissue. These receptors were taken from a female donor with breast cancer. Some clones in this sample may be carry-over from other donors' samples. CDR3s include the opening cysteine and the closing phenylalanine or tryptophan. A D gene is named only where the DNA matches it firmly. Not all rows give a size; the values are once, few, many and, for expanded clones, a class.

J gene,clone size,V gene,D gene,CDR3 DNA,CDR3 protein
TRBJ1-5,many,TRBV6-6,-,TGTGCCAGCAGTTACCGGACGGAGCCCCGGCCCCAGCATTTT,CASSYRTEPRPQHF
TRBJ2-1,many,TRBV30,-,TGTGCCTGGAGTGTAACAGACAATGAGCAGTTCTTC,CAWSVTDNEQFF
TRBJ1-3,many,TRBV7-2,-,TGTGCCAGCAGCATCCAGGGGCTCGGGGTAAACACCATATATTTT,CASSIQGLGVNTIYF
TRBJ1-3,-,TRBV13,TRBD1,TGTGCCAGCAGCCTCCGGGACAGGTCTCCTAAATCTGGAAACACCATATATTTT,CASSLRDRSPKSGNTIYF
TRBJ2-5,-,TRBV19,TRBD2,TGTGCCAGTAGTACCGGACTAGCGAAAGCACAAGAGACCCAGTACTTC,CASSTGLAKAQETQYF
TRBJ2-1,many,TRBV19,TRBD2,TGTGCCAGTAGTTTAGCGGGAGGAGTTGAGCAGTTCTTC,CASSLAGGVEQFF
TRBJ2-1,-,TRBV6-5,-,TGTGCCAGCAGCCCCACTCTGTACAGTGAGCAGTTCTTC,CASSPTLYSEQFF
TRBJ2-1,many,TRBV20-1,TRBD1,TGCAGTGCTGGGACAGTACGAACAGAGTACAATGAGCAGTTCTTC,CSAGTVRTEYNEQFF
TRBJ1-1,few,TRBV20-1,TRBD1,TGCAGTGCTAGAGATGGGACAGTGAACACTGAAGCTTTCTTT,CSARDGTVNTEAFF
TRBJ1-2,many,TRBV9,-,TGTGCCAGCAGCGTAGCTGACGGCTACTATGGCTACACCTTC,CASSVADGYYGYTF
TRBJ1-2,-,TRBV7-9,-,TGTGCCAGCAGCTTAGAGAGGGGGAGTGTAGGAGGGCTATATGGCTACACCTTC,CASSLERGSVGGLYGYTF
TRBJ1-5,-,TRBV29-1,-,TGCAGACCGTGTGGGGGGTGGGTTAATCAGCCCCAGCATTTT,CRPCGGWVNQPQHF
TRBJ1-4,-,TRBV2,-,TGTGCCAGCACCCGGGATACAACTAATGAAAAACTGTTTTTT,CASTRDTTNEKLFF
TRBJ1-6,-,TRBV5-1,TRBD1,TGCGCCAGCAGCTTGGATTCCGGGACAGCTTCACCCCTCCACTTT,CASSLDSGTASPLHF
TRBJ2-7,many,TRBV5-8,-,TGTGCCAGCAGCTTGAGAACTAGTTGGCACGAGCAGTACTTC,CASSLRTSWHEQYF
TRBJ2-7,many,TRBV29-1,-,TGCAGCGTCTACGCTGACTACGAGCAGTACTTC,CSVYADYEQYF
TRBJ2-5,many,TRBV7-2,TRBD2,TGTGCCAGCAGCTCCGGACTAGCGGGGACCCAAGAGACCCAGTACTTC,CASSSGLAGTQETQYF
TRBJ1-5,many,TRBV7-2,-,TGTGCCAGCAGCTCCCTGGGGGGGCATCAGCCCCAGCATTTT,CASSSLGGHQPQHF
TRBJ2-3,many,TRBV2,TRBD1,TGTGCCAGCTCAGGGACAGGACCGTGGGATACGCAGTATTTT,CASSGTGPWDTQYF
TRBJ2-7,-,TRBV7-7,-,TGTGCTAGCAGCGAGGGGCTTAACTCCTACGAGCAGTACTTC,CASSEGLNSYEQYF
TRBJ2-3,few,TRBV12-3/TRBV12-4,TRBD2,TGTGCCAGCAGTTTCCCTAGCGGGGGGGCCGGAGATACGCAGTATTTT,CASSFPSGGAGDTQYF
TRBJ2-1,-,TRBV12-3/TRBV12-4,-,TGCGCCAGCAGTCCCTACAGTGAGCAGTTCTTC,CASSPYSEQFF
TRBJ1-1,-,TRBV4-2,TRBD1,TGTGCCAGCAGCCAAGATCCAGGGGGTCGAACTGAAGCTTTCTTT,CASSQDPGGRTEAFF
TRBJ1-1,-,TRBV29-1,-,TGCAGCGTTGGGACGGCTTTCTTT,CSVGTAFF
TRBJ1-5,many,TRBV5-1,-,TGCGCCAGCAGCCCCCGGCCCAATCAGCCCCAGCATTTT,CASSPRPNQPQHF
TRBJ2-5,many,TRBV2,-,TGTGCCAGCACCCAGGGGAGGGGTGGGCAAGAGACCCAGTACTTC,CASTQGRGGQETQYF
TRBJ2-3,many,TRBV25-1,TRBD1,TGTGCCAGCAGCGCGGACAGGGGGCAGACAGATACGCAGTATTTT,CASSADRGQTDTQYF
TRBJ2-3,many,TRBV4-2,-,TGTGCCAGCAGCCATCCGGAAACCCCAGATACGCAGTATTTT,CASSHPETPDTQYF
TRBJ1-5,many,TRBV7-6,-,TGTGCCAGCAGCTCCGGAGGAGATAATCAGCCCCAGCATTTT,CASSSGGDNQPQHF
TRBJ1-1,-,TRBV5-1,-,TGCGCCAGCAGCTTGGATAGGGTGGGTGAAGCTTTCTTT,CASSLDRVGEAFF
TRBJ1-5,few,TRBV6-5,-,TGTGCCAGCAGTCACTCGGGCAGACTCGATCAGCCCCAGCATTTT,CASSHSGRLDQPQHF
TRBJ1-5,once,TRBV20-1,TRBD1,TGCAGTGCTACGGTGACTAGCGGAACAGGGGTTATCCAGCCCCAGCATTTT,CSATVTSGTGVIQPQHF
TRBJ1-6,many,TRBV6-1,-,TGTGCCAGCCATAGTACGGGGAGATCACCCCTCCACTTT,CASHSTGRSPLHF
TRBJ2-1,many,TRBV20-1,-,TGCAGTGCCCCCCCCCTAGCTTCGGGCTACAATGAGCAGTTCTTC,CSAPPLASGYNEQFF
TRBJ2-1,many,TRBV7-2,TRBD1,TGTGCCAGCATCCCCGGGACAGGTCCCAATGAGCAGTTCTTC,CASIPGTGPNEQFF
TRBJ2-6,-,TRBV13,TRBD1,TGTGCCAGCAGCGAGCAGGGGGCTTCTGGGGCCAACGTCCTGACTTTC,CASSEQGASGANVLTF
TRBJ2-1,many,TRBV19,-,TGTGCCAGTAGTCACCGGGACGGATACAATGAGCAGTTCTTC,CASSHRDGYNEQFF
TRBJ1-2,many,TRBV7-2,-,TGTGCCAGCAGCTTAGCGGGAGGCCAGGTGAATGGCTACACCTTC,CASSLAGGQVNGYTF
TRBJ2-5,many,TRBV6-1,-,TGTGCCAGCAGTGGGGGCGGGGTGGGTCAAGAGACCCAGTACTTC,CASSGGGVGQETQYF
TRBJ1-5,many,TRBV20-1,-,TGCAGTGCTAGAGAAGTGGGGGGGGCAGGTCAGCCCCAGCATTTT,CSAREVGGAGQPQHF
TRBJ1-5,many,TRBV20-1,TRBD1,TGCAGTGCTAGCGATAGGGGACAGACTAGCAATCAGCCCCAGCATTTT,CSASDRGQTSNQPQHF
TRBJ1-4,-,TRBV15,TRBD1,TGTGCCACCAGCAGCCCGGGACAGGGTGAAAAACTGTTTTTT,CATSSPGQGEKLFF
TRBJ1-5,-,TRBV2,-,TGCGCCAGCTCACCCTCGGGCTCAGTGAATCAGCCCCAGCATTTT,CASSPSGSVNQPQHF
TRBJ1-6,-,TRBV12-5,-,TGTGCCAGCAGTCGGACGTATAATTCACCCCTCCACTTT,CASSRTYNSPLHF
TRBJ1-2,many,TRBV7-2,-,TGTGCCAGCAGCTTCCTTGATGGCTACACCTTC,CASSFLDGYTF
TRBJ1-2,many,TRBV5-1,-,TGCGCCAGCAGCTTGGGATCGTATGGCTACACCTTC,CASSLGSYGYTF
TRBJ1-1,few,TRBV19,-,TGTGCCAGTAGTTGGCGGGGGGCGAACACTGAAGCTTTCTTT,CASSWRGANTEAFF
TRBJ2-1,-,TRBV24-1,-,TGTGCCACCAGTGATACCGGGGGACCCTCCTACAATGAGCAGTTCTTC,CATSDTGGPSYNEQFF
TRBJ2-1,-,TRBV11-2,-,TGTGCCAGCAGCCGAGGGGGGTCAGGGTCCTACAATGAGCAGTTCTTC,CASSRGGSGSYNEQFF
TRBJ2-1,few,TRBV5-4,-,TGTGCCAGCAGCACGGACCCTACCTCCTACAATGAGCAGTTCTTC,CASSTDPTSYNEQFF
TRBJ2-2,-,TRBV10-3,-,TGTGCCATCAGTGAGGGGACAGGGGAGCTGTTTTTT,CAISEGTGELFF
TRBJ2-7,many,TRBV7-9,-,TGTGCCAGCAGCTTTAACTCGGGAACCTACGAGCAGTACTTC,CASSFNSGTYEQYF
TRBJ2-2,many,TRBV2,TRBD2,TGTGCCAGCAGTGATAGCGGGGGGGCTGGAACCGGGGAGCTGTTTTTT,CASSDSGGAGTGELFF
TRBJ2-2,few,TRBV6-5,TRBD1,TGTGCCAGCAGAGGTCCCGGGACAGGGGCGGGCGGGGAGCTGTTTTTT,CASRGPGTGAGGELFF
TRBJ2-5,many,TRBV5-8,TRBD2,TGTGCCAGCAGCCTACGGGGGGGTCAAGAGACCCAGTACTTC,CASSLRGGQETQYF
TRBJ2-1,-,TRBV20-1,-,TGCAGTGCTAGAGGTCAAGGGGGTTCGTACAATGAGCAGTTCTTC,CSARGQGGSYNEQFF
TRBJ2-5,many,TRBV4-1,TRBD1,TGCGCCAGCAGCCAAGACCCTGCCGGGGCCTTCAGGGGGGAGACCCAGTACTTC,CASSQDPAGAFRGETQYF
TRBJ2-1,many,TRBV5-1,-,TGCGCCAGCAGCTTGGATGGGGCCTTCAATGAGCAGTTCTTC,CASSLDGAFNEQFF
TRBJ1-1,few,TRBV29-1,-,TGCAGCGTTTTTGGGGCTGAAGCTTTCTTT,CSVFGAEAFF
TRBJ2-5,many,TRBV20-1,TRBD1,TGCAGTGCTAGCGTCGGACAGGCACAAGAGACCCAGTACTTC,CSASVGQAQETQYF